Listed here are 16 T cell receptor beta chains from one sample, sequenced in a study of T cell responses to AZD1222 COVID-19 vaccine. Sequencing used immunoSEQ multiplex PCR; TCRdb keeps in-frame clones, though not all of them. The sample includes 150,000 to 200,000 clones, more than 80% seen only once; the top ten take 3.9%. Sequenced here: peripheral blood, sampled on day 0 of AZD1222 vaccination. These receptors were taken from an adult in good health.

The chain has TRBV3-1 (or the pseudogene TRBV3-2) and TRBJ1-3, with D uncertain. The CDR3 consists of 14 residues. Germline assignment: CDR1 LGHDT and CDR2 YNNKEL (reference sequence). Trimming pared 0 bases from V and 4 bases from J, leaving 7 bases between. CDR3 bases: TGTGCCAGCAGCCAAGATTTCCAGGGAAACACCATATATTTT. Translating gives CASSQDFQGNTIYF.

The chain links TRBV7-2 to TRBJ2-2; 10 bases fit TRBD1. The CDR3 is made up of 15 amino acids. Germline V lookup: CDR1 SGHTA, CDR2 FQGNSA. V gave up 5 bases and J gave up 6 bases; unmatched junction bases: 6. The CDR3 DNA is TGTGCCAGCAGCCCGAAAGGGACAGGGGCCGGGGAGCTGTTTTTT. Its translation: CASSPKGTGAGELFF.

The rearrangement uses TRBV5-6 and TRBJ1-5; TRBD1 matches at 8 bases. V lost 4 bases and J lost 4; bases outside the gene matches: 7. Germline V gene lookup returns CDR1 SGHDT and CDR2 YYEEEE. The CDR3 sequence is 15 residues long. The CDR3 coding sequence is TGTGCCAGCAGCCGGAGGGGACAGGTAAATCAGCCCCAGCATTTT. This gives the protein CASSRRGQVNQPQHF.

The rearrangement links TRBV11-3 to TRBJ2-2; no clear D. The CDR3 spans 13 residues. The V and J ends lost 1 base and 4 bases respectively, with 4 bases between them. The V gene's germline CDR1 is SGHNT and CDR2 YENEEA. CDR3 nucleotides: TGTGCCAGCAGCTTAGGAGCCACCGGGGAGCTGTTTTTT. Protein product: CASSLGATGELFF.

The chain employs TRBV5-1 and TRBJ1-1; TRBD1 matches 7 bases. Losses at the gene ends were 2 bases for V and 0 bases for J; bases not matched to a gene: 1. Germline V gene sequence: CDR1 SGHRS, CDR2 YFSETQ. The CDR3 loop spans 14 amino acids. The CDR3 DNA sequence: TGCGCCAGCAGCTTTGGGACAGTGAACACTGAAGCTTTCTTT. The encoded protein is CASSFGTVNTEAFF.

The CDR3 coding sequence is TGTGCCAGCAGCCTACGACCTAACTATGGCTACACCTTC. It yields the protein CASSLRPNYGYTF. The chain carries TRBV12-3 or TRBV12-4 and TRBJ1-2; no reliable D call. This CDR3 comprises 13 residues. V lost 6 bases, J lost 0 bases, and 8 bases lay in between.

J is TRBJ2-7 and V is TRBV5-1, with 8 bases lining up with TRBD1. The germline V gene encodes CDR1 SGHRS and CDR2 YFSETQ. The CDR3 loop spans 15 amino acids. After removal of 4 bases from V and 0 bases from J, the junction contained 6 bases not matched to a gene. The CDR3 region is CASSPRTGSSYEQYF. In DNA, the CDR3 is TGCGCCAGCAGCCCACGGACAGGGAGCTCCTACGAGCAGTACTTC. Variable domain in full (rest from reference TRBV5-1 and TRBJ2-7): KAGVTQTPRYLIKTRGQQVTLSCSPISGHRSVSWYQQTPGQGLQFLFEYFSETQRNKGNFPGRFSGRQFSNSRSEMNVSTLELGDSALYLCASSPRTGSSYEQYFGPGTRLTVT.

The chain joins TRBV4-1 to TRBJ2-1; D is perhaps TRBD2 (6 bases). The CDR3 covers 16 residues. With 4 bases removed from V and 4 bases from J, the gap between germline ends came to 17 bases. Germline V gene lookup returns CDR1 MGHRA and CDR2 YSYEKL. This CDR3 reads CASSLDTGETYNEQFF. The DNA for the CDR3 is TGCGCCAGCAGCCTAGATACGGGGGAGACTTACAATGAGCAGTTCTTC.

The chain combines TRBV6-5 with TRBJ1-2, with a weak D call TRBD1 (5 bases). This CDR3 comprises 14 residues. The V and J ends lost 8 bases and 2 bases respectively, with 15 bases between them. The germline CDR1 and CDR2 sequences are MNHEY and SVGAGI. CDR3 in DNA: TGTGCCAGCGGGGAAACGGGGCAGAACTATGGCTACACCTTC. Its translation: CASGETGQNYGYTF.

This rearrangement joins TRBV7-2 to TRBJ2-1, with 10 bases identical to TRBD1. Germline V gene sequence: CDR1 SGHTA, CDR2 FQGNSA. The CDR3 sequence is 15 residues long. V trimming: 3 bases; J trimming: 7 bases; junction bases outside the gene matches: 6. Written as DNA, the CDR3 is TGTGCCAGCAGCTTGACAGGGGGCTTGGTGAATGAGCAGTTCTTC. Amino acids: CASSLTGGLVNEQFF. Based on the CDR3 plus reference TRBV7-2 and TRBJ2-1, the full variable domain is GAGVSQSPSNKVTEKGKDVELRCDPISGHTALYWYRQSLGQGLEFLIYFQGNSAPDKSGLPSDRFSAERTGGSVSTLTIQRTQQEDSAVYLCASSLTGGLVNEQFFGPGTRLTVL.

The CDR3 reads CAISELGNPGYTF. For the CDR3, the DNA is TGTGCCATCAGTGAGTTAGGGAATCCTGGCTACACCTTC. V is TRBV10-3 and J is TRBJ1-2, with D unresolved. Trimming cost V 1 base and J 7 bases, with 10 bases left between them. The length of the CDR3 is 13 residues. In germline, CDR1 is ENHRY, CDR2 SYGVKD.

V usage is TRBV5-4 and J usage is TRBJ2-7; D may be TRBD1 or TRBD2 (5 bases each). Germline V gives CDR1 SGHNT, CDR2 YYREEE (reference sequence). This CDR3 region has 14 residues. Trimming cost V 4 bases and J 0 bases, with 11 bases left between them. The chain's CDR3 is CASSIAGSSYEQYF. The CDR3 DNA reads as TGTGCCAGCAGCATAGCAGGGAGCTCCTACGAGCAGTACTTC.

This clone was seen just once. The V and J genes are TRBV18 and TRBJ1-1; D might be TRBD1 (5 bases). This CDR3 has 16 amino acids. V lost 3 bases, J lost 0 bases, and 14 bases lay in between. Germline CDR1 reads KGHSH; CDR2 reads LQKENI. DNA for the CDR3: TGTGCCAGCTCACCGAGACAGAGTTTCGTGAACACTGAAGCTTTCTTT. It codes for CASSPRQSFVNTEAFF. The whole variable domain, filled in from reference TRBV18 and TRBJ1-1, reads NAGVMQNPRHLVRRRGQEARLRCSPMKGHSHVYWYRQLPEEGLKFMVYLQKENIIDESGMPKERFSAEFPKEGPSILRIQQVVRGDSAAYFCASSPRQSFVNTEAFFGQGTRLTVV.

This rearrangement joins TRBV2 to TRBJ1-1, with D unclear. The germline V gene encodes CDR1 SNHLY and CDR2 FYNNEI. The CDR3 covers 14 residues. V was clipped by 4 bases and J by 10 bases, with 19 bases between them. CDR3 nucleotides: TGTGCCAGCAGTGGTTCACACGTGCCAGATGGAGCTTTCTTT. Translating it yields CASSGSHVPDGAFF. Based on the CDR3 plus reference TRBV2 and TRBJ1-1, the full variable domain is EPEVTQTPSHQVTQMGQEVILRCVPISNHLYFYWYRQILGQKVEFLVSFYNNEISEKSEIFDDQFSVERPDGSNFTLKIRSTKLEDSAMYFCASSGSHVPDGAFFGQGTRLTVV.

This chain joins TRBV13 and TRBJ2-1; 7 nucleotides match TRBD2. There are 17 residues in the CDR3. Germline trimming cut 5 bases from V and 7 bases from J; bases unmatched to any gene: 17. In germline, CDR1 is PRHDT, CDR2 FYEKMQ (reference sequence). The CDR3 DNA sequence: TGTGCCAGCAGCCCGACCGTCGGGGCGGGAGTAAATAATGAGCAGTTCTTC. It encodes CASSPTVGAGVNNEQFF.

V and J are TRBV2 and TRBJ1-1; a weak D match, TRBD1 (6 bases). The V gene lost 6 bases and the J gene lost 4 bases, with 15 bases spanning the gap. The CDR3 runs to 14 residues. Germline CDR1 reads SNHLY; CDR2 reads FYNNEI. For the CDR3, the DNA is TGTGCCAGCAGGGGGGGGGCATCGGTCACTGAAGCTTTCTTT. It specifies CASRGGASVTEAFF.